The 27 T cell receptor beta chains below were found in one sample sequenced in a study of blood T cell repertoires in COVID-19. Assay used: immunoSEQ multiplex PCR; TCRdb lists only in-frame clones, some missing. Counted here are around 300,000 clones, around 90% occurring once; the ten biggest clones make up over 4.5%. What was sequenced was PBMCs or T cells enriched from blood (not recorded which). These receptors came from a man aged 25 to 45 who had recovered from COVID-19.

A note on this clone: Other nucleotide sequences from this sample produce the same CDR3. The chain has TRBV6-5 and TRBJ2-2; no definite D call. The V end lost 6 bases, the J end lost 6 bases, and 8 bases lay between the germline ends. The CDR3 is 12 residues long. The germline V gene has CDR1 MNHEY and CDR2 SVGAGI. CDR3 in amino acids: CASSPLAGELFF. In nucleotides, the CDR3 is TGTGCCAGCAGCCCGCTAGCCGGGGAGCTGTTTTTT.

The gene calls are TRBV4-1 and TRBJ2-2; 7 bases are shared with TRBD1. Germline V gene sequence: CDR1 MGHRA, CDR2 YSYEKL. The CDR3 is 16 residues long. Germline trimming cut 2 bases from V and 3 bases from J; bases unmatched to any gene: 6. The CDR3 bases are TGCGCCAGCAGCCAAAAGACAGGGCTAGACACCGGGGAGCTGTTTTTT. It codes for CASSQKTGLDTGELFF.

The CDR3 sequence: CASSRPGQGVHGELFF. CDR3 nucleotides: TGTGCCAGCTCACGTCCGGGACAGGGGGTTCACGGGGAGCTGTTTTTT. This sequence joins TRBV18 and TRBJ2-2; 11 nucleotides agree with TRBD1. The germline gives CDR1 KGHSH, CDR2 LQKENI. Unmatched junction bases numbered 8, after V lost 4 bases and J lost 7 bases. This CDR3 contains 16 residues.

The rearrangement joins TRBV10-3 to TRBJ1-1; TRBD1 might be the D (6 bases). The germline CDR1 and CDR2 sequences are ENHRY and SYGVKD. Between the trimmed V and J ends, which lost 6 bases and 3 bases, there was a span of 11 bases. This CDR3 has 13 residues. The CDR3 region is CAIRGARDTEAFF. CDR3 nucleotides: TGTGCCATCAGGGGGGCCCGGGACACTGAAGCTTTCTTT.

The J gene is TRBJ2-7, the V gene TRBV5-4, with D possibly being TRBD1 (6 bases). The germline V gene has CDR1 SGHNT and CDR2 YYREEE (reference sequence). The CDR3 is 15 amino acids. Trimming cost V 0 bases and J 2 bases, with 12 bases left between them. CDR3 coding DNA: TGTGCCAGCAGCTTGGCCCCCGGACAGACCTACGAGCAGTACTTC. Translation: CASSLAPGQTYEQYF.

The table lists this clone with a few counts. This chain connects TRBV7-8 to TRBJ1-5, with TRBD1 matching over 7 bases. The CDR3 runs 16 residues. Germline lookup yields CDR1 SGHVS and CDR2 FQNEAQ. Trimming took 5 bases from V and 11 from J; bases not matched to a gene: 18. This chain's CDR3 is CASSPQGTVPASAQHF. CDR3 sequence (DNA): TGTGCCAGCAGCCCGCAGGGGACAGTTCCCGCATCGGCCCAGCATTTT. Complete variable domain (other parts from reference TRBV7-8 and TRBJ1-5): GAGVSQSPRYKVAKRGQDVALRCDPISGHVSLFWYQQALGQGPEFLTYFQNEAQLDKSGLPSDRFFAERPEGSVSTLKIQRTQQEDSAVYLCASSPQGTVPASAQHFGDGTRLSIL.

The table lists this clone with a few counts. The chain carries TRBV5-1 and TRBJ1-1, with TRBD1 matching over 10 bases. The ends lost 1 base at V and 4 bases at J; junction bases unmatched: 10. The germline gives CDR1 SGHRS, CDR2 YFSETQ. This CDR3 has 17 residues. CDR3 protein: CASSLSRTGGMSTEAFF. The CDR3 DNA follows: TGCGCCAGCAGCTTGAGCCGGACAGGGGGTATGAGCACTGAAGCTTTCTTT.

The CDR3 sequence is CASSLIGTGGEPLHF. The DNA for the CDR3 is TGCGCCAGCAGCTTGATCGGGACAGGGGGCGAACCCCTCCACTTT. The V gene is TRBV5-1, the J gene TRBJ1-6; 12 bases line up with TRBD1. Germline V gene data show CDR1 as SGHRS and CDR2 as YFSETQ. CDR3 length: 15 residues. Trimming cost V 1 base and J 12 bases; bases outside gene matches: 5.

The gene calls are TRBV20-1 and TRBJ2-7; 7 nucleotides match TRBD2. Trimming cost V 3 bases and J 3 bases; bases outside gene matches: 2. Germline V gives CDR1 DFQATT, CDR2 SNEGSKA (reference sequence). The CDR3 loop spans 12 amino acids. The CDR3 DNA reads as TGCAGTGCTAGTCCGGGGGGCTACGAGCAGTACTTC. It codes for CSASPGGYEQYF.

V is TRBV18 and J is TRBJ1-2; D is perhaps TRBD1 (5 bases). There are 14 residues in the CDR3. CDR1 is KGHSH, CDR2 LQKENI, per germline. The ends were cut back, 8 bases at V and 7 bases at J, with 20 bases in the middle. Written as DNA, the CDR3 is TGTGCCAGCGAGCCGGGACTTCGGGAGGGTGGCTACACCTTC. Its protein product is CASEPGLREGGYTF.

V gene TRBV19 combines with J gene TRBJ1-1; 7 positions match TRBD1. The CDR3 has 15 residues. The junction had 11 bases not matched to a gene; V was cut back by 8 bases and J by 2 bases. Germline loops: CDR1 LNHDA, CDR2 SQIVND (reference sequence). CDR3 nucleotides: TGTGCCAGTTCTAAAGCGGACAGGCAAAACACTGAAGCTTTCTTT. Protein product: CASSKADRQNTEAFF.

This clone occurred once. The V call is TRBV3-1 (or the pseudogene TRBV3-2), the J call TRBJ2-5; TRBD2 agrees at 8 bases. The CDR3 has 17 residues. CDR1 and CDR2 from the germline V gene are LGHDT and YNNKEL (reference sequence). Losses at the gene ends were 1 base for V and 2 bases for J; bases not matched to a gene: 9. CDR3 nucleotide sequence: TGTGCCAGCAGCCAAGGCCGGCGGGGGGCCCTGCAAGAGACCCAGTACTTC. This translates into CASSQGRRGALQETQYF.

CDR3 sequence reads: CASSQRRAYNSPLHF. CDR3 nucleotides: TGTGCCAGCAGCCAGCGGAGGGCGTATAATTCACCCCTCCACTTT. The chain is built from TRBV6-5 and TRBJ1-6; D call uncertain. CDR3 length: 15 residues. CDR1 and CDR2 from the germline V gene are MNHEY and SVGAGI. The V end was cut by 6 bases, the J end by 4 bases, with 13 bases between.

V and J are TRBV6-1 and TRBJ2-7, with D possibly matching TRBD1 (5 bases). Trimming left V 5 bases short and J 2 bases short, with 13 bases between. Germline lookup yields CDR1 MNHNS and CDR2 SASEGT. The CDR3 is made up of 14 amino acids. CDR3 DNA: TGTGCCAGCAGTCCCCTCCTGGACACCTACGAGCAGTACTTC. It translates to CASSPLLDTYEQYF.

V and J are TRBV6-5 and TRBJ1-2; D remains unclear. There are 11 residues in the CDR3. Trimming cost V 10 bases and J 4 bases, with 10 bases left between them. CDR1 and CDR2 from the germline V gene are MNHEY and SVGAGI. The CDR3 loop reads CANRGAYGYTF. CDR3 DNA sequence: TGTGCCAACAGAGGAGCCTATGGCTACACCTTC.

This chain connects TRBV10-3 to TRBJ2-7, with 8 bases identical to TRBD1. V lost 4 bases and J lost 2; bases outside the gene matches: 13. Germline V gives CDR1 ENHRY, CDR2 SYGVKD. This CDR3 spans 17 amino acids. CDR3 amino acids: CAISAGRTGHLAYEQYF. Here the CDR3 DNA reads TGTGCCATCAGTGCGGGCCGGACAGGGCATTTAGCCTACGAGCAGTACTTC.

A single count supports this clone. The junction differs from germline at one of its ends, possibly a read error. The chain joins TRBV11-2 to TRBJ1-4; D is unclear. Germline V gene lookup returns CDR1 SGHAT and CDR2 FQNNGV. This CDR3 contains 11 residues. Here the CDR3 reads CASSLEAKLFF. CDR3 nucleotide sequence: TGTGCCAGCAGCCTAGAGGCAAAACTGTTTTTT.

This clone showed up just once. Different DNA sequences within this sample yield the same CDR3. The V and J genes are TRBV11-2 and TRBJ2-3; TRBD2 might be the D (5 bases). The CDR3 runs to 13 residues. The V gene's germline CDR1 is SGHAT and CDR2 FQNNGV. Trimming cost V 1 base and J 3 bases, with 5 bases left between them. The CDR3 nucleotides are TGTGCCAGCAGCTTAGCGGGGACAGATACGCAGTATTTT. The encoded protein is CASSLAGTDTQYF.

The DNA of the CDR3 is TGTGCCAGCAGTCCCGAGGGCGAGTTGAACACTGAAGCTTTCTTT. It specifies CASSPEGELNTEAFF. The V call is TRBV6-5, the J call TRBJ1-1, with no clear D. The germline V gene has CDR1 MNHEY and CDR2 SVGAGI. The V end lost 5 bases, the J end lost 0 bases, and 13 bases lay between the germline ends. The CDR3 length is 15 residues.

CDR3 loop: CASSLNSPSNNEQFF. Written as DNA, the CDR3 is TGCGCCAGCAGCCTCAATAGCCCCTCGAACAATGAGCAGTTCTTC. The chain has TRBV5-1 and TRBJ2-1; D remains ambiguous. This CDR3 is 15 amino acids long. The ends were cut back, 4 bases at V and 5 bases at J, with 16 bases in the middle. The germline V gene encodes CDR1 SGHRS and CDR2 YFSETQ.

The chain combines TRBV7-9 with TRBJ1-6, with a weak D call TRBD1 (6 bases). V was pared by 1 base and J by 6 bases, with 13 bases between. The CDR3 is 16 residues long. Germline lookup yields CDR1 SEHNR and CDR2 FQNEAQ (reference sequence). CDR3 sequence reads: CASSLDPRTANSPLHF. DNA of the CDR3: TGTGCCAGCAGCTTAGACCCCCGGACAGCTAATTCACCCCTCCACTTT.

This chain joins TRBV9 and TRBJ2-1; possible D gene TRBD2, 7 bases. This CDR3 contains 14 residues. Germline CDR1 and CDR2: SGDLS and YYNGEE. V was cut by 10 bases and J by 4 bases, with 18 bases left in between. In nucleotides, the CDR3 is TGTGCCCGCGGGGGCGGGGGAGCGTACAATGAGCAGTTCTTC. Its translation is CARGGGGAYNEQFF.

The V and J genes are TRBV6-5 and TRBJ2-5; no reliable D call. The germline V gene encodes CDR1 MNHEY and CDR2 SVGAGI. The CDR3 has 16 amino acids. The V end lost 0 bases, the J end lost 1 base, and 12 bases lay between the germline ends. DNA for the CDR3: TGTGCCAGCAGTTACTCTGCGGCACACTTCCAAGAGACCCAGTACTTC. Amino acid sequence: CASSYSAAHFQETQYF.

The chain couples TRBV11-2 to TRBJ2-1; 9 bases are a match to TRBD2. The CDR3 extends over 16 amino acids. Germline assignment: CDR1 SGHAT and CDR2 FQNNGV. The V gene end was trimmed by 4 bases and the J gene end by 1 base; junction bases not matched to a gene: 5. The CDR3 loop reads CASSYSGGLSYNEQFF. CDR3 sequence (DNA): TGTGCCAGCAGCTATAGCGGGGGCCTATCCTACAATGAGCAGTTCTTC.

The rearrangement uses TRBV19 and TRBJ1-5; possibly TRBD1 for D (5 bases). Germline loops: CDR1 LNHDA, CDR2 SQIVND (reference sequence). CDR3 size: 14 residues. V was trimmed by 6 bases and J by 2 bases, leaving 11 bases between them. CDR3 residues: CASSRVVGNQPQHF. CDR3 in DNA: TGTGCCAGTAGCAGGGTAGTGGGCAATCAGCCCCAGCATTTT.

This sequence joins TRBV3-1 (or the pseudogene TRBV3-2) and TRBJ1-5; D call uncertain. Trimming left V 1 base short and J 2 bases short, with 6 bases between. The CDR3 length is 14 residues. Germline CDR1 LGHDT, CDR2 YNNKEL (reference sequence). The CDR3 is CASSQGTGNQPQHF. As DNA, the CDR3 is TGTGCCAGCAGCCAAGGAACGGGCAATCAGCCCCAGCATTTT.

CDR3 nucleotide sequence: TGTGCCAGCAGCTCGCCAATTCGACCGGGACAGGGGAATTCCGGGGAGCTGTTTTTT. This sequence encodes CASSSPIRPGQGNSGELFF. The V call is TRBV7-9, the J call TRBJ2-2; 10 nucleotides line up with TRBD1. The length of the CDR3 is 19 residues. In germline, CDR1 is SEHNR, CDR2 FQNEAQ (reference sequence). Trimming at V came to 4 bases and at J to 6 bases, leaving 17 bases not matched to a gene.